This T cell receptor (beta chain) was identified in a study of blood T cell repertoires in COVID-19. The CDR3 is made up of 16 amino acids. Germline lookup yields CDR1 KGHSH and CDR2 LQKENI. Trimming took 3 bases from V and 8 from J; bases not matched to a gene: 12. Authors' methods: From reference gene primer amplification, estimates of nucleated cell counts were derived. Method: immunoSEQ multiplex PCR; TCRdb's copy keeps in-frame clones and lacks some. V and J calls and clone size follow that table, whereas D and trimming were derived from the DNA. The repertoire has about 250,000 clones, about 88% of them found once; the top ten carry 0.99%.

This clonotype originated in a woman aged 40 to 50 who had recovered from COVID-19. The sample was peripheral blood. This rearrangement joins TRBV18 to TRBJ1-4, with TRBD1 matching 7 bases. In nucleotides, the CDR3 is TGTGCCAGCTCACCCCCCCAGGGCCCAGGGGGGGAAAAACTGTTTTTT. Translating gives CASSPPQGPGGEKLFF.